These 22 T cell receptor beta chains came from one sample sequenced in a study of T cell responses to AZD1222 COVID-19 vaccine. Assay used: immunoSEQ multiplex PCR; TCRdb lists only in-frame clones, some missing. The sample consists of 50,000 or so clones, over 75% of them appearing once. The sample was peripheral blood, taken 28 days after the second AZD1222 dose. These receptors were obtained from an adult who received the AZD1222 COVID-19 vaccine.

J is TRBJ2-1 and V is TRBV14; the match to TRBD1 covers 8 bases. Germline trimming cut 2 bases from V and 10 bases from J; bases unmatched to any gene: 4. The CDR3 is 13 amino acids. CDR1 and CDR2 from the germline V gene are SGHDN and FVKESK. As DNA, the CDR3 is TGTGCCAGCAGCCAATCCGGGGACAGGGAGCAGTTCTTC. It specifies CASSQSGDREQFF. Using reference TRBV14 and TRBJ2-1 for the parts outside the CDR3, the full variable domain is EAGVTQFPSHSVIEKGQTVTLRCDPISGHDNLYWYRRVMGKEIKFLLHFVKESKQDESGMPNNRFLAERTGGTYSTLKVQPAELEDSGVYFCASSQSGDREQFFGPGTRLTVL.

This chain links TRBV18 with TRBJ2-1; maybe TRBD2 (7 bases). The V gene's germline CDR1 is KGHSH and CDR2 LQKENI. CDR3 length: 15 amino acids. Trimming pared 3 bases from V and 8 bases from J, leaving 17 bases between. CDR3 sequence: CASSPKGGAYYEQFF. The CDR3 bases are TGTGCCAGCTCACCCAAGGGGGGGGCGTACTATGAGCAGTTCTTC.

This clone was seen a single time. The chain combines TRBV6-5 with TRBJ1-5; 9 bases are a match to TRBD1. Germline CDR1 reads MNHEY; CDR2 reads SVGAGI. This CDR3 has 15 amino acids. The junction had 10 bases not matched to a gene; V was cut back by 6 bases and J by 7 bases. For the CDR3, the DNA is TGTGCCAGCAGCCGGACAGGGGAAGGTTGGCAGCCCCAGCATTTT. This codes for CASSRTGEGWQPQHF.

V and J are TRBV2 and TRBJ2-1; weak D call: TRBD1 (5 bases). The V end lost 4 bases, the J end lost 5 bases, and 15 bases lay between the germline ends. This CDR3 comprises 15 residues. The germline V gene has CDR1 SNHLY and CDR2 FYNNEI. CDR3 in amino acids: CASSGLTGGDNEQFF. DNA for the CDR3: TGTGCCAGCAGTGGGTTAACAGGCGGCGACAATGAGCAGTTCTTC.

The chain carries TRBV18 and TRBJ1-1; D unresolved. CDR1 and CDR2 from the germline V gene are KGHSH and LQKENI. CDR3 size: 15 residues. V gave up 0 bases and J gave up 1 base, with 9 bases separating them. CDR3 protein: CASSPPERRNTEAFF. The CDR3 nucleotides read TGTGCCAGCTCACCACCGGAAAGGAGGAACACTGAAGCTTTCTTT.

In DNA form, the CDR3 reads TGTGCCAGCAGCCCCACGAAGGGACAGGGGGCAAGCGAGCAGTACTTC. It specifies CASSPTKGQGASEQYF. The rearrangement joins TRBV3-1 (or the pseudogene TRBV3-2) to TRBJ2-7, with 12 bases matching TRBD1. The CDR3 spans 16 residues. Germline CDR1 LGHDT, CDR2 YNNKEL (reference sequence). J was trimmed by 6 bases and V by 4 bases; bases with no gene match: 10.

This chain uses TRBV14 with TRBJ1-1, with D unclear. V lost 3 bases, J lost 5 bases, and 10 bases lay in between. The CDR3 runs 13 residues. Germline loops: CDR1 SGHDN, CDR2 FVKESK. CDR3 loop: CASSQIEGTEAFF. The CDR3 DNA sequence: TGTGCCAGCAGCCAGATAGAAGGGACTGAAGCTTTCTTT.

The count of this clone is one. The rearrangement links TRBV10-3 to TRBJ1-1; D may be TRBD1 (5 bases). Germline V lookup: CDR1 ENHRY, CDR2 SYGVKD. V lost 3 bases and J lost 2, with 13 bases in between. This CDR3 comprises 15 residues. CDR3 protein: CAISDPGTQNTEAFF. The CDR3 DNA is TGTGCCATCAGTGACCCCGGGACCCAAAACACTGAAGCTTTCTTT.

CDR3 amino acids: CASSWGQGGYEQYF. The CDR3 DNA sequence: TGTGCCAGCAGCTGGGGACAGGGGGGCTACGAGCAGTACTTC. The J gene is TRBJ2-7, the V gene TRBV7-2; 11 nucleotides agree with TRBD1. Trimming cost V 4 bases and J 3 bases; bases outside gene matches: 2. The CDR3 sequence is 14 residues long. CDR1 and CDR2 from the germline V gene are SGHTA and FQGNSA. The full variable domain, with the rest looked up from reference TRBV7-2 and TRBJ2-7, is GAGVSQSPSNKVTEKGKDVELRCDPISGHTALYWYRQSLGQGLEFLIYFQGNSAPDKSGLPSDRFSAERTGGSVSTLTIQRTQQEDSAVYLCASSWGQGGYEQYFGPGTRLTVT.

The V and J genes are TRBV18 and TRBJ1-2; D call uncertain. Trimming took 1 base from V and 5 from J, leaving 11 bases between them. This CDR3 region has 14 residues. The germline V gene has CDR1 KGHSH and CDR2 LQKENI. The CDR3 sequence: CASSPLQATYGYTF. The CDR3 DNA sequence: TGTGCCAGCTCACCACTACAAGCCACGTATGGCTACACCTTC.

CDR3 coding DNA: TGTGCCAGCAGCCTGACTGGGGGGACCTACGAGCAGTACTTC. Protein product: CASSLTGGTYEQYF. The chain has TRBV7-2 and TRBJ2-7; D possibly corresponds to TRBD2 (6 bases). The V and J ends lost 5 bases and 2 bases respectively, with 13 bases between them. The CDR3 spans 14 residues. Germline CDR1 is SGHTA and CDR2 is FQGNSA.

J is TRBJ2-7 and V is TRBV4-1; TRBD1 might be the D (5 bases). The CDR3 covers 16 residues. The germline V gene has CDR1 MGHRA and CDR2 YSYEKL. Trimming shortened V by 2 bases and J by 0 bases, and 14 bases separated the two germline ends. CDR3 loop: CASSQNTGIASYEQYF. The CDR3 DNA sequence: TGCGCCAGCAGCCAAAACACAGGAATTGCCTCCTACGAGCAGTACTTC.

The chain carries TRBV6-1 and TRBJ1-6; unclear D gene. Trimming cost V 1 base and J 7 bases, with 11 bases left between them. This CDR3 contains 15 residues. CDR1 is MNHNS and CDR2 is SASEGT in the germline V gene. CDR3 region: CASSEGAGKNSPLHF. CDR3 DNA: TGTGCCAGCAGTGAAGGCGCAGGCAAGAATTCACCCCTCCACTTT.

V and J are TRBV10-2 and TRBJ2-7; D assignment may be TRBD1 or TRBD2 (5 bases each). This CDR3 has 14 amino acids. Looked up from germline, CDR1 is WSHSY and CDR2 is SAAADI. V was pared by 0 bases and J by 4 bases, with 10 bases between. This CDR3 reads CASSESARGYEQYF. The CDR3 DNA reads as TGCGCCAGCAGTGAGTCCGCGAGGGGATACGAGCAGTACTTC.

The chain links TRBV11-3 to TRBJ1-1, with 7 bases fitting TRBD1. J lost 4 bases, V lost 5 bases, and 10 bases had no gene match. Germline-derived CDR1 and CDR2 are SGHNT and YENEEA. The CDR3 contains 15 residues. In DNA form, the CDR3 reads TGTGCCAGCAGCGAGGGGGCGAATTCAGGCACTGAAGCTTTCTTT. Translated, it gives CASSEGANSGTEAFF.

The chain recombines TRBV3-1 (or the pseudogene TRBV3-2) with TRBJ1-2; a weak D match, TRBD1 (6 bases). The CDR3 loop spans 14 amino acids. The germline gives CDR1 LGHDT, CDR2 YNNKEL (reference sequence). With 1 base removed from V and 8 bases from J, the gap between germline ends came to 14 bases. CDR3 loop: CASSQGQVLYGYTF. DNA of the CDR3: TGTGCCAGCAGCCAAGGACAGGTATTATACGGCTACACCTTC.

Turning to this clone: An end of the junction does not agree with germline; a read error may underlie this. J is TRBJ2-7 and V is TRBV11-3; D unresolved. The CDR3 has 12 residues. Germline-derived CDR1 and CDR2 are SGHNT and YENEEA. CDR3 sequence reads: CASSSDPYERYF. The CDR3 coding sequence is TGTGCCAGCAGCTCAGATCCCTACGAGCGGTACTTC.

The CDR3 loop reads CASQQGADEKLFF. CDR3 nucleotides: TGTGCCAGCCAACAGGGGGCGGATGAAAAACTGTTTTTT. The chain carries TRBV19 and TRBJ1-4; 9 bases line up with TRBD1. This CDR3 spans 13 amino acids. Losses at the gene ends were 9 bases for V and 6 bases for J; bases not matched to a gene: 5. Germline values: CDR1 LNHDA, CDR2 SQIVND (reference sequence).

The chain employs TRBV3-1 (or the pseudogene TRBV3-2) and TRBJ1-2; TRBD1 might be the D (6 bases). The CDR3 is made up of 14 amino acids. Germline values: CDR1 LGHDT, CDR2 YNNKEL (reference sequence). V was pared by 5 bases and J by 4 bases, with 14 bases between. The CDR3 coding sequence is TGTGCCAGCAGCACCCAGACAGGAAGCTATGGCTACACCTTC. Translated: CASSTQTGSYGYTF.

V and J are TRBV4-2 and TRBJ2-1, with unresolved D. V lost 0 bases, J lost 6 bases, and 9 bases lay in between. Germline CDR1 LGHNA, CDR2 YNFKEQ. CDR3 length equals 14 residues. CDR3 in DNA: TGTGCCAGCAGCCAAGACTACGGTTCCAATGAGCAGTTCTTC. This gives the protein CASSQDYGSNEQFF.

This chain links TRBV10-3 with TRBJ2-7, with a tentative D call TRBD2 (5 bases). CDR3 length: 14 amino acids. Deletions cut 3 bases from V and 2 bases from J, with 11 bases between. In germline, CDR1 is ENHRY, CDR2 SYGVKD. CDR3 sequence reads: CAISERGHAYEQYF. The CDR3 bases are TGTGCCATCAGTGAACGGGGTCATGCCTACGAGCAGTACTTC.

This clone was observed a handful of times. This chain links TRBV19 with TRBJ1-2; the match to TRBD1 covers 8 bases. Per the germline V gene, CDR1 is LNHDA and CDR2 is SQIVND (reference sequence). V lost 3 bases and J lost 1; bases outside the gene matches: 7. This CDR3 is built from 16 residues. The CDR3 DNA reads as TGTGCCAGTAGTATTTCGGCAGGGGGCTTTAACTATGGCTACACCTTC. Translation: CASSISAGGFNYGYTF. The complete variable domain, with remaining parts taken from reference TRBV19 and TRBJ1-2, reads DGGITQSPKYLFRKEGQNVTLSCEQNLNHDAMYWYRQDPGQGLRLIYYSQIVNDFQKGDIAEGYSVSREKKESFPLTVTSAQKNPTAFYLCASSISAGGFNYGYTFGSGTRLTVV.